This T cell receptor gamma chain was observed in a study of γδ T cells in repeated Plasmodium falciparum infection. Background on the study: Malaria-naive adults were infected with P. falciparum NF54 four times over around 600 days. Malian gammadelta TCRs were studied during no-transmission periods and across acute malaria episodes.

Study conclusions and caveats: Malian donors came from one small rural village, predominantly one ethnic group.

Details on this clone: Its antigen is not identified. A read error is the likely source, as a far larger clone sits one nucleotide away. Other DNA sequences in the sample encode the same CDR3.

With CATT, TCRdb re-called clones from the multiplex PCR reads. The data hold 25,000 to 30,000 gamma-chain clones, with 3% observed a single time. This TCR came from a pool of human donors (malaria-infected and uninfected, not separated). The sequencing input was gamma-delta T cells from blood.

CDR3 loop: CALWDHDQELGKKIKVF. For the CDR3, the DNA is TGTGCCTTGTGGGACCATGATCAAGAGTTGGGCAAAAAAATCAAGGTGTTT. No J gene call was made, and the V gene is TRGV9. Looked up from germline, CDR1 is GITISATS and CDR2 is ISYDGTV (reference sequence). The CDR3 is made up of 17 amino acids.